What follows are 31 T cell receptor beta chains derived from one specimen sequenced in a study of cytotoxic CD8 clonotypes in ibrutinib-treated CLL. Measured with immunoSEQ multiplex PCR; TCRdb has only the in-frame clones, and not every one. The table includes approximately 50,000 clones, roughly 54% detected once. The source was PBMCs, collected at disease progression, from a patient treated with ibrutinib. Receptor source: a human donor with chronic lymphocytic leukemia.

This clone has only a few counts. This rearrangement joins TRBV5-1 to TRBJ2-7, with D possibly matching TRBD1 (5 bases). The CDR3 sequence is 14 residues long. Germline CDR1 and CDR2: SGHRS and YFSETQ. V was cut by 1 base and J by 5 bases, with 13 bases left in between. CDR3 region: CASSLSTRADEQYF. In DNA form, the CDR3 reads TGCGCCAGCAGCTTGTCGACCAGGGCGGACGAGCAGTACTTC.

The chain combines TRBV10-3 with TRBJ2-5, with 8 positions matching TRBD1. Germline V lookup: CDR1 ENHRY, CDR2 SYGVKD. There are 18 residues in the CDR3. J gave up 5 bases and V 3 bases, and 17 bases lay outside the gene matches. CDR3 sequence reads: CAISDRDRRGRDTETQYF. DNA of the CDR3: TGTGCCATCAGTGATAGGGACAGGCGAGGGCGAGATACGGAGACCCAGTACTTC.

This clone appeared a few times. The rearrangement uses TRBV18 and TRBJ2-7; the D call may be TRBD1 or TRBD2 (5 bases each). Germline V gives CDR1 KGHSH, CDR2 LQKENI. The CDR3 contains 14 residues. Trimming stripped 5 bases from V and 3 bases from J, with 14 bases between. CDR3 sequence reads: CASSSGPAYYEQYF. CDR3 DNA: TGTGCCAGCTCATCGGGACCGGCTTACTACGAGCAGTACTTC.

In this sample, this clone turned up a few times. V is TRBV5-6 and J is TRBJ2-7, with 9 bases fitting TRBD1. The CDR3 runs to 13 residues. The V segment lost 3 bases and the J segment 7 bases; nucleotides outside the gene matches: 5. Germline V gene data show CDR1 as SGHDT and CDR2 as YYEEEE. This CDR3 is CASSSGTGREQYF. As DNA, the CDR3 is TGTGCCAGCAGCTCCGGGACAGGGAGGGAGCAGTACTTC. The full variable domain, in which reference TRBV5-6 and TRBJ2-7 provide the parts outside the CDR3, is DAGVTQSPTHLIKTRGQQVTLRCSPKSGHDTVSWYQQALGQGPQFIFQYYEEEERQRGNFPDRFSGHQFPNYSSELNVNALLLGDSALYLCASSSGTGREQYFGPGTRLTVT.

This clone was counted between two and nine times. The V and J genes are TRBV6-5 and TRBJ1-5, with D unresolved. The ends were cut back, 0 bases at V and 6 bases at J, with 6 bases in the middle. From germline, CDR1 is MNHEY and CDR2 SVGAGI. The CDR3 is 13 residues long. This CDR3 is CASSYSRLQPQHF. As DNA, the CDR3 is TGTGCCAGCAGTTACTCAAGGCTTCAGCCCCAGCATTTT.

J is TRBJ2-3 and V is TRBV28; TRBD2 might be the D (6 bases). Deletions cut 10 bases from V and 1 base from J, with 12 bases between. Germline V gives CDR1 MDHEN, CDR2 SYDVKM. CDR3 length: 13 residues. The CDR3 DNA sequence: TGTGCCACCGGCGGGGCCGGCACAGATACGCAGTATTTT. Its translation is CATGGAGTDTQYF.

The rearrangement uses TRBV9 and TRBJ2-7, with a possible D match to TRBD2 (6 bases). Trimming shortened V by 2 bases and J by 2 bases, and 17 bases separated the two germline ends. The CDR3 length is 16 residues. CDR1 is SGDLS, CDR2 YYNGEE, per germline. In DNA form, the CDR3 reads TGTGCCAGCAGCGTTGCGGGAACCGGTCTCACCTACGAGCAGTACTTC. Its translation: CASSVAGTGLTYEQYF.

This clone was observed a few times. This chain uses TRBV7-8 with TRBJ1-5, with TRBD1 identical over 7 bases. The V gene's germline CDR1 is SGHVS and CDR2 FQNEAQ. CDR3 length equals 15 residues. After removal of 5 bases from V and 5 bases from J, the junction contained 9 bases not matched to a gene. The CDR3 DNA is TGTGCCAGCAGCCGACCAGGGGGTTGGGATCAGCCCCAGCATTTT. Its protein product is CASSRPGGWDQPQHF.

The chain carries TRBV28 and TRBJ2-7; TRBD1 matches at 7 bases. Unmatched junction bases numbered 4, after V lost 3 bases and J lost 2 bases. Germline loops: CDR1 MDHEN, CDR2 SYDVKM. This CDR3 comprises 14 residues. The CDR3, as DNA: TGTGCCAGCAGTTTCGTAGGACAGGCCTACGAGCAGTACTTC. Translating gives CASSFVGQAYEQYF.

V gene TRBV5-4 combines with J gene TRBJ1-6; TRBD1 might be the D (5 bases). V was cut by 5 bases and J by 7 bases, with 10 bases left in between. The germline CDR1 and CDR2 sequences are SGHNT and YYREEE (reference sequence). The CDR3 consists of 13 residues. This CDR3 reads CASRGGGNSPLHF. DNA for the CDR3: TGTGCCAGCAGGGGGGGTGGCAATTCACCCCTCCACTTT. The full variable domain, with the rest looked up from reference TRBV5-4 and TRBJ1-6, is ETGVTQSPTHLIKTRGQQVTLRCSSQSGHNTVSWYQQALGQGPQFIFQYYREEENGRGNFPPRFSGLQFPNYSSELNVNALELDDSALYLCASRGGGNSPLHFGNGTRLTVT.

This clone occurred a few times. CDR3 loop: CASSASSGQSSYEQYF. In DNA form, the CDR3 reads TGTGCCAGCAGCGCGTCTAGCGGCCAGAGCTCCTACGAGCAGTACTTC. The genes are TRBV9 and TRBJ2-7; 7 bases agree with TRBD2. The CDR3 runs 16 residues. V lost 3 bases to trimming and J lost 0 bases; unmatched junction nucleotides: 9. CDR1 is SGDLS, CDR2 YYNGEE, per germline. The complete variable domain, with remaining parts taken from reference TRBV9 and TRBJ2-7, reads DSGVTQTPKHLITATGQRVTLRCSPRSGDLSVYWYQQSLDQGLQFLIQYYNGEERAKGNILERFSAQQFPDLHSELNLSSLELGDSALYFCASSASSGQSSYEQYFGPGTRLTVT.

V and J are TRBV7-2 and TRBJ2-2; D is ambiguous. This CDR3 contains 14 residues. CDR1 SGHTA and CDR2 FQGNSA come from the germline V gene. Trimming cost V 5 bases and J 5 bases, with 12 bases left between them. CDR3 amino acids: CASSGSPRTGELFF. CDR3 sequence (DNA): TGTGCCAGCAGCGGAAGTCCGCGGACCGGGGAGCTGTTTTTT.

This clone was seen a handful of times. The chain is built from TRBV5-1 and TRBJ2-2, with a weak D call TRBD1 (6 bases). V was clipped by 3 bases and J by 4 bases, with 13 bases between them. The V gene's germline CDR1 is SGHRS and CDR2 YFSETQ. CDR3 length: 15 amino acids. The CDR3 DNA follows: TGCGCCAGCAGCTCCCGGGACACCCGCACCGGGGAGCTGTTTTTT. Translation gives CASSSRDTRTGELFF.

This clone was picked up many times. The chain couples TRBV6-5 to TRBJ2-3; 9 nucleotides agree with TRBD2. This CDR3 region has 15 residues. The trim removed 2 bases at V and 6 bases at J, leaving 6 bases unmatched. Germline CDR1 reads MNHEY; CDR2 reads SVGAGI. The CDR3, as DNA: TGTGCCAGCAGTTACGGCGGGGGGGCAACTGATACGCAGTATTTT. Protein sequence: CASSYGGGATDTQYF.

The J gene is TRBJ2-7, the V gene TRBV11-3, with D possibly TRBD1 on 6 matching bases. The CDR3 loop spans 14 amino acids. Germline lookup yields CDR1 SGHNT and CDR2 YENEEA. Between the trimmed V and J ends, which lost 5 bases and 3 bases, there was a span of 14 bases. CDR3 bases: TGTGCCAGCAGCCCCGCAGGGGTTGGCTACGAGCAGTACTTC. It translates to CASSPAGVGYEQYF.

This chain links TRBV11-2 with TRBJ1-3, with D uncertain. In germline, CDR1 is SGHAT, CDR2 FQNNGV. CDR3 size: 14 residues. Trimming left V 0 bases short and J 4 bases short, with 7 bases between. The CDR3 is CASSLEVTGNTIYF. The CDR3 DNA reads TGTGCCAGCAGCTTAGAGGTGACAGGAAACACCATATATTTT.

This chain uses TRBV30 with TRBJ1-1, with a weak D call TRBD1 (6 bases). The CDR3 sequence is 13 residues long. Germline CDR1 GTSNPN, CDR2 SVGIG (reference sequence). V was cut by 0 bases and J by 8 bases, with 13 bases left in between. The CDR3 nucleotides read TGTGCCTGGAGTGTACAGGGACGGACCGAAGCTTTCTTT. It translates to CAWSVQGRTEAFF.

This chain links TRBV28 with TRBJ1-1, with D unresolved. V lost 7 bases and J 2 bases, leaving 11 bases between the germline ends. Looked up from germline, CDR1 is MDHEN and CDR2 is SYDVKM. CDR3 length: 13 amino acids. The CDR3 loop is CASTREINTEAFF. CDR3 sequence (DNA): TGTGCCAGCACCCGGGAGATAAACACTGAAGCTTTCTTT.

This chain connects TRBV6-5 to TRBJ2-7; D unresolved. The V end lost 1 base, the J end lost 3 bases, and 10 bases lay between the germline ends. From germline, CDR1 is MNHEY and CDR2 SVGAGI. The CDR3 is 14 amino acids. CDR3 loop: CASSYFLKFYEQYF. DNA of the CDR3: TGTGCCAGCAGTTACTTCTTGAAATTCTACGAGCAGTACTTC.

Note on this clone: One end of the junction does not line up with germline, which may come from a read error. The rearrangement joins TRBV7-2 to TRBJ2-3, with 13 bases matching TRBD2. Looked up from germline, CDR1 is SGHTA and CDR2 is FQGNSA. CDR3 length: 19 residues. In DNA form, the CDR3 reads TGTGCCAGCAGCTTCCCCCCGGGACTAGCGGGACCTAGCATAGATACGCAGTATTTT. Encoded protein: CASSFPPGLAGPSIDTQYF.

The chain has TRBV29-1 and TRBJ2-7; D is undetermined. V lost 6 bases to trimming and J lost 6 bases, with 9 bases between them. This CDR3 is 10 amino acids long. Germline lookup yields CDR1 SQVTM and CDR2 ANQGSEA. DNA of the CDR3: TGCAGCGTATTCTGGGGCGAGCAGTACTTC. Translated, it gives CSVFWGEQYF.

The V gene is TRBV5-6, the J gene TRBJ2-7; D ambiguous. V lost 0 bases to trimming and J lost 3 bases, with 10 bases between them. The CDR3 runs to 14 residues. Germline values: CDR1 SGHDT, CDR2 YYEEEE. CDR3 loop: CASSLGVLNYEQYF. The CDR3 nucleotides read TGTGCCAGCAGCTTGGGGGTCTTAAACTACGAGCAGTACTTC.

Here the CDR3 DNA reads TGTGCCAGCAAAGCGGGGGGAACAGATACGCAGTATTTT. It yields the protein CASKAGGTDTQYF. This sequence joins TRBV2 and TRBJ2-3, with 9 bases aligning to TRBD2. This CDR3 has 13 residues. J gave up 3 bases and V 7 bases, and 2 bases lay outside the gene matches. Per germline, CDR1 SNHLY and CDR2 FYNNEI.

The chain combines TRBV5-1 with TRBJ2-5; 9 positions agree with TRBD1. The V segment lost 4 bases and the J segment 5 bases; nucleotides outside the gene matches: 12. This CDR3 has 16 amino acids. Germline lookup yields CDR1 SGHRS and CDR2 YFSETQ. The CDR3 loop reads CASSKGQGPFAETQYF. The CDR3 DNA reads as TGCGCCAGCAGCAAGGGACAGGGCCCTTTCGCGGAGACCCAGTACTTC.

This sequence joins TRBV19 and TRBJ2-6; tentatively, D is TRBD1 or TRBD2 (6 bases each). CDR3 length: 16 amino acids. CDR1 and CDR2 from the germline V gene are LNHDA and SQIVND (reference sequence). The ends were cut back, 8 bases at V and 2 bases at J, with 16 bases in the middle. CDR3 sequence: CASSWGAKAGANVLTF. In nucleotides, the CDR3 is TGTGCCAGTTCTTGGGGGGCTAAGGCTGGGGCCAACGTCCTGACTTTC.

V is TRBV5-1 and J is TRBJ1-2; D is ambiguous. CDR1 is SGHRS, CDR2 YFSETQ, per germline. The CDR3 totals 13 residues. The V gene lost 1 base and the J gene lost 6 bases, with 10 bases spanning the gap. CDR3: CASSLWGVDGYTF. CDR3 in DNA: TGCGCCAGCAGCTTGTGGGGAGTCGATGGCTACACCTTC.

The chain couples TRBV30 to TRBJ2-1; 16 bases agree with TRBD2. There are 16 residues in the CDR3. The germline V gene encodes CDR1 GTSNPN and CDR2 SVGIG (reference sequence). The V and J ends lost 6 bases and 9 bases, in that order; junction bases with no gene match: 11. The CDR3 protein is CACPGLAGGPSGEQFF. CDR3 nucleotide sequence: TGTGCCTGCCCGGGACTAGCGGGAGGGCCATCGGGTGAGCAGTTCTTC.

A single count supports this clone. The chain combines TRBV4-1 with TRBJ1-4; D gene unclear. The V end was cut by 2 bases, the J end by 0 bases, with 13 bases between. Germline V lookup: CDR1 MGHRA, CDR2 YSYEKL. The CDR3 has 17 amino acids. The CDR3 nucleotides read TGCGCCAGCAGCCAAAGCCCATTGGATGCAACTAATGAAAAACTGTTTTTT. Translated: CASSQSPLDATNEKLFF.

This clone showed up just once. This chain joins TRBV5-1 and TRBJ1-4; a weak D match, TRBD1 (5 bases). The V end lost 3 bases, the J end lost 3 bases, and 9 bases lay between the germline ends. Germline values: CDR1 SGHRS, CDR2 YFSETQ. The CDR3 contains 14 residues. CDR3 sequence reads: CASSSAGANEKLFF. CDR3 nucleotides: TGCGCCAGCAGCTCCGCGGGGGCTAATGAAAAACTGTTTTTT. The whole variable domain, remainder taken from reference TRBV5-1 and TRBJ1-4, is KAGVTQTPRYLIKTRGQQVTLSCSPISGHRSVSWYQQTPGQGLQFLFEYFSETQRNKGNFPGRFSGRQFSNSRSEMNVSTLELGDSALYLCASSSAGANEKLFFGSGTQLSVL.

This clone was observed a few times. The CDR3 sequence: CASSLGRSGANVLTF. The CDR3 DNA is TGTGCCAGCAGCTTAGGACGCTCTGGGGCCAACGTCCTGACTTTC. J is TRBJ2-6 and V is TRBV7-9; D not certain. The CDR3 contains 15 residues. CDR1 and CDR2 from the germline V gene are SEHNR and FQNEAQ (reference sequence). The V gene lost 1 base and the J gene lost 0 bases, with 4 bases spanning the gap.

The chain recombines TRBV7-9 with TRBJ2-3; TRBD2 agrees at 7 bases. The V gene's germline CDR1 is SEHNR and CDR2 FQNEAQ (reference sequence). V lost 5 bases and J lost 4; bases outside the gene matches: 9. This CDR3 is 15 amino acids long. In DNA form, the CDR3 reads TGTGCCAGCAGCCCCCCGGGGGACTACTCAGATACGCAGTATTTT. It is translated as CASSPPGDYSDTQYF. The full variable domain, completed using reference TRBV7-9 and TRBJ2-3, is DTGVSQNPRHKITKRGQNVTFRCDPISEHNRLYWYRQTLGQGPEFLTYFQNEAQLEKSRLLSDRFSAERPKGSFSTLEIQRTEQGDSAMYLCASSPPGDYSDTQYFGPGTRLTVL.